The 18 T cell receptor beta chains presented below share a single source sample, sequenced in a study of response to subunit inactivated influenza vaccine (dated by TCRdb to 2017 to 2018). Libraries were built with RT-PCR. Instrument used: Illumina HiSeq 2500. Through fastp at Q25 and MiXCR, TCRdb rebuilt clones from the public reads, retaining in-frame beta chains. Entries that share a CDR3 protein sequence are merged under the most common genes and DNA. Across this sample there are about 530,000 distinct CDR3 sequences, with about 10% seen only once. The ten largest account for roughly a tenth of the sample. The source material was PBMCs from blood, sampled on the day of vaccination. The receptors stem from a man aged 45 to 65 who received an inactivated influenza vaccine. Donor details come from another sample of the same person, matched by shared clones.

This clonotype was seen ten or more times. The chain recombines TRBV16 with TRBJ2-3; the match to TRBD1 covers 9 bases. Germline-derived CDR1 and CDR2 are KGHSY and FQNENV. Trimming removed 5 bases from V and 2 bases from J; junction bases left unmatched: 5. This CDR3 has 15 residues. The CDR3 coding sequence is TGTGCCAGCAGCAGAGGACAGGGGCCCACAGATACGCAGTATTTT. Protein: CASSRGQGPTDTQYF.

The genes are TRBV4-2 and TRBJ2-2, with 12 bases fitting TRBD2. In germline, CDR1 is LGHNA, CDR2 YNFKEQ. J was trimmed by 4 bases and V by 3 bases; bases with no gene match: 9. This CDR3 is 18 amino acids long. As DNA, the CDR3 is TGTGCCAGCAGCCAGGAGCTAGCGGGAGGGCCTATCACCGGGGAGCTGTTTTTT. It specifies CASSQELAGGPITGELFF.

This clonotype was seen a handful of times. V gene TRBV5-1 combines with J gene TRBJ2-1, with 7 bases fitting TRBD2. V was clipped by 4 bases and J by 0 bases; unmatched bases: 4. Germline V gene lookup returns CDR1 SGHRS and CDR2 YFSETQ. The CDR3 loop spans 15 amino acids. The CDR3 is CASSVSSGSYNEQFF. The DNA for the CDR3 is TGCGCCAGCAGCGTATCTAGCGGCTCCTACAATGAGCAGTTCTTC.

The rearrangement links TRBV20-1 to TRBJ2-3; D is unclear. The germline V gene has CDR1 DFQATT and CDR2 SNEGSKA (reference sequence). V was clipped by 1 base and J by 4 bases, with 6 bases between them. The CDR3 totals 12 residues. The CDR3 loop reads CSARGAADTQYF. CDR3 in DNA: TGCAGTGCTAGAGGGGCTGCAGATACGCAGTATTTT.

V is TRBV20-1 and J is TRBJ2-1, with 7 bases fitting TRBD2. Trimming at V came to 3 bases and at J to 2 bases, leaving 7 bases not matched to a gene. The CDR3 has 15 amino acids. Germline V gene lookup returns CDR1 DFQATT and CDR2 SNEGSKA (reference sequence). CDR3: CSASRQRGPYNEQFF. The CDR3 coding sequence is TGCAGTGCTAGCCGGCAGCGGGGACCCTACAATGAGCAGTTCTTC.

V is TRBV27 and J is TRBJ2-7; unclear D gene. The V end lost 6 bases, the J end lost 4 bases, and 13 bases lay between the germline ends. The germline gives CDR1 MNHEY, CDR2 SMNVEV (reference sequence). The CDR3 contains 13 residues. The CDR3 sequence is CASRRFFGYEQYF. Here the CDR3 DNA reads TGTGCCAGCAGGAGGTTCTTTGGTTACGAGCAGTACTTC.

V and J are TRBV7-8 and TRBJ2-1, with a possible D match to TRBD2 (5 bases). The CDR3 is 15 amino acids. V gave up 5 bases and J gave up 0 bases, with 11 bases separating them. Germline V gives CDR1 SGHVS, CDR2 FQNEAQ. The CDR3 here is CASSPAGLSYNEQFF. CDR3 coding DNA: TGTGCCAGCAGCCCGGCGGGCCTCTCCTACAATGAGCAGTTCTTC.

This clonotype has at least ten counts. The V gene is TRBV6-5, the J gene TRBJ1-2, with D tentatively TRBD1 (6 bases). Germline V gene sequence: CDR1 MNHEY, CDR2 SVGAGI. This CDR3 contains 13 residues. V lost 2 bases, J lost 8 bases, and 12 bases lay in between. The CDR3 reads CASSYEGGRGYTF. The CDR3 DNA is TGTGCCAGCAGTTACGAGGGGGGCCGGGGCTACACCTTC.

The chain employs TRBV7-2 and TRBJ1-4; D perhaps matches TRBD1 (6 bases). Trimming removed 1 base from V and 7 bases from J, with 16 bases in between. The CDR3 consists of 16 residues. Germline V gene data show CDR1 as SGHTA and CDR2 as FQGNSA. CDR3 bases: TGTGCCAGCAGCTTAGACTTGGGGGCCAGAGGTGAAAAACTGTTTTTT. Its translation: CASSLDLGARGEKLFF.

This clonotype was seen a handful of times. This chain connects TRBV4-1 to TRBJ1-1; D remains ambiguous. V lost 4 bases and J 6 bases, leaving 15 bases between the germline ends. The CDR3 is made up of 14 amino acids. Germline V gene sequence: CDR1 MGHRA, CDR2 YSYEKL. The CDR3 nucleotides are TGCGCCAGCAGCCGCGGTACCCCCGGGTCTGAAGCTTTCTTT. It translates to CASSRGTPGSEAFF.

This clonotype was counted between two and nine times. The chain combines TRBV28 with TRBJ1-2; no clear D. The V end was cut by 6 bases, the J end by 1 base, with 6 bases between. The germline CDR1 and CDR2 sequences are MDHEN and SYDVKM. The CDR3 is 12 amino acids. The CDR3 sequence: CASRGLNYGYTF. CDR3 DNA: TGTGCCAGCAGGGGTCTTAACTATGGCTACACCTTC.

The CDR3 bases are TGTGCCAGCAGCAAACTAGCGGGGGGGCCTAACACCGGGGAGCTGTTTTTT. Protein sequence: CASSKLAGGPNTGELFF. The chain couples TRBV11-2 to TRBJ2-2; 13 nucleotides line up with TRBD2. V dropped 5 bases and J dropped 2; count of bases not matched to a gene: 5. This CDR3 is 17 amino acids long. The V gene's germline CDR1 is SGHAT and CDR2 FQNNGV.

The rearrangement links TRBV28 to TRBJ1-5; D ambiguous. The ends were cut back, 1 base at V and 5 bases at J, with 6 bases in the middle. Looked up from germline, CDR1 is MDHEN and CDR2 is SYDVKM. This CDR3 contains 13 residues. For the CDR3, the DNA is TGTGCCAGCAGTTTATCGAAATATCAGCCCCAGCATTTT. Protein sequence: CASSLSKYQPQHF.

In this sample, this clonotype turned up a few times. The V gene is TRBV20-1, the J gene TRBJ2-1; 14 positions agree with TRBD2. CDR1 is DFQATT and CDR2 is SNEGSKA in the germline V gene (reference sequence). V dropped 3 bases and J dropped 0; count of bases not matched to a gene: 4. CDR3 size: 17 residues. The DNA for the CDR3 is TGCAGTGCTAGGAAGACTAGCGGGGGGGCCTCCTACAATGAGCAGTTCTTC. The encoded protein is CSARKTSGGASYNEQFF.

This chain links TRBV7-9 with TRBJ2-3; no reliable D call. This CDR3 is built from 12 residues. The germline V and J ends were trimmed by 5 bases and 3 bases, with 6 bases remaining between them. CDR1 is SEHNR and CDR2 is FQNEAQ in the germline V gene (reference sequence). CDR3 sequence (DNA): TGTGCCAGCAGCCACGTGACAGATACGCAGTATTTT. This codes for CASSHVTDTQYF. Combining the CDR3 with reference TRBV7-9 and TRBJ2-3 gives the whole variable domain DTGVSQNPRHKITKRGQNVTFRCDPISEHNRLYWYRQTLGQGPEFLTYFQNEAQLEKSRLLSDRFSAERPKGSFSTLEIQRTEQGDSAMYLCASSHVTDTQYFGPGTRLTVL.

This clonotype occurred once. This chain uses TRBV4-3 with TRBJ2-6; 8 positions match TRBD1. The junction had 7 bases not matched to a gene; V was cut back by 4 bases and J by 2 bases. CDR3 size: 17 residues. Germline V gives CDR1 LGHNA, CDR2 YSLEER. The CDR3 DNA sequence: TGCGCCAGCAGCCGCGGACAGGGACCGACTGGGGCCAACGTCCTGACTTTC. Its translation is CASSRGQGPTGANVLTF.

Notes on this clonotype: One junction end disagrees with the germline gene, perhaps due to a read error. The chain couples TRBV11-2 to TRBJ2-1; 10 bases fit TRBD2. Germline V gene data show CDR1 as SGHAT and CDR2 as FQNNGV. The CDR3 runs 20 residues. For the CDR3, the DNA is TGTGTCAGCAGCCAATTGCCGGGACTAGCGATGAGAAGCTCCTACAATGAGCAGTTCTTC. Translating gives CVSSQLPGLAMRSSYNEQFF.

The chain recombines TRBV7-2 with TRBJ2-5, with a tentative D call TRBD2 (6 bases). Germline CDR1 and CDR2: SGHTA and FQGNSA. V was pared by 6 bases and J by 3 bases, with 17 bases between. There are 15 residues in the CDR3. The CDR3 DNA reads TGTGCCAGCAGACCTGGTGGGGCGGGGAAAGAGACCCAGTACTTC. Its protein product is CASRPGGAGKETQYF.